A single sample is the source of the 21 T cell receptor beta chains below, sequenced in a study of blood T cells in healthy people across ages. The use of a sample-barcoded 5' primer and a J-beta primer mix characterized a second PCR of roughly 6 to 11 cycles. One entry per CDR3 protein results from TCRdb running MiXCR on the 5' RACE reads. The sample lists approximately 1.5 million distinct CDR3 sequences, about 42% occurring once. What was sequenced was blood. The source of these receptors is a young woman in good health.

V and J are TRBV20-1 and TRBJ2-1; D is possibly TRBD1 (5 bases). Between the trimmed V and J ends, which lost 0 bases and 9 bases, there was a span of 9 bases. The CDR3 runs to 12 residues. CDR1 is DFQATT and CDR2 is SNEGSKA in the germline V gene (reference sequence). The CDR3 sequence is CSARDRGAEQFF. CDR3 bases: TGCAGTGCTAGAGATAGGGGTGCTGAGCAGTTCTTC.

This clonotype was found once. One end of the junction varies from germline; a read error may be responsible. The chain combines TRBV6-6 with TRBJ2-1; D could derive from TRBD1 or TRBD2 (5 bases each). The CDR3 consists of 14 residues. The germline CDR1 and CDR2 sequences are MNHNY and SVGAGI (reference sequence). The CDR3 here is CPSSYSNGANEQFF. CDR3 sequence (DNA): TGTCCCAGCAGTTACTCGAACGGGGCCAATGAGCAGTTCTTC.

This clonotype appeared a single time. For the CDR3, the DNA is TGTGCCAGTACCCAAGGGGCGGGGGGGCCTCTGAATGAGCAGTTCTTC. Translated: CASTQGAGGPLNEQFF. J is TRBJ2-1 and V is TRBV19, with 9 positions matching TRBD2. There are 16 residues in the CDR3. Germline lookup yields CDR1 LNHDA and CDR2 SQIVND (reference sequence). The J segment lost 7 bases and the V segment lost 7 bases, leaving 14 bases of the junction unmatched.

This chain uses TRBV6-2 or TRBV6-3 with TRBJ2-6; D uncertain. V lost 0 bases and J 0 bases, leaving 9 bases between the germline ends. The CDR3 runs to 17 residues. Germline CDR1 MNHEY, CDR2 SVGEGT. DNA for the CDR3: TGTGCCAGCAGTTACTCTACAGTCCTCTCTGGGGCCAACGTCCTGACTTTC. Protein: CASSYSTVLSGANVLTF.

The chain uses TRBV20-1 and TRBJ2-7, with a weak D call TRBD1 (6 bases). Germline CDR1 DFQATT, CDR2 SNEGSKA (reference sequence). Trimming left V 4 bases short and J 7 bases short, with 26 bases between. The CDR3 runs to 16 residues. The CDR3 sequence is CSATKLQGISYNEQYF. In DNA form, the CDR3 reads TGCAGTGCTACAAAATTACAGGGAATCTCCTACAATGAGCAGTACTTC.

The V gene is TRBV29-1, the J gene TRBJ1-1; the match to TRBD1 covers 10 bases. Per germline, CDR1 SQVTM and CDR2 ANQGSEA. Unmatched junction bases numbered 15, after V lost 4 bases and J lost 7 bases. The CDR3 sequence is 16 residues long. The CDR3 nucleotides are TGCAGCGTTGGGCCCCTACGAAGGACAGGGGGAGGTGAAGCTTTCTTT. Amino acid sequence: CSVGPLRRTGGGEAFF.

The chain carries TRBV7-9 and TRBJ2-1; possibly TRBD2 for D (6 bases). Germline lookup yields CDR1 SEHNR and CDR2 FQNEAQ (reference sequence). The CDR3 is 16 amino acids. Trimming removed 7 bases from V and 0 bases from J, with 16 bases in between. The CDR3 nucleotides read TGTGCCAGCACCCGGTTGCGGGGCGACTCCTACAATGAGCAGTTCTTC. Encoded protein: CASTRLRGDSYNEQFF.

This clonotype was detected only a few times. The chain recombines TRBV20-1 with TRBJ2-3; 11 bases agree with TRBD2. After removal of 2 bases from V and 1 base from J, the junction contained 8 bases not matched to a gene. This CDR3 spans 17 amino acids. Germline V CDR1 and CDR2: DFQATT, SNEGSKA (reference sequence). In DNA form, the CDR3 reads TGCAGTGCTAGAATGAGACTAGCGGGATGGGGCACAGATACGCAGTATTTT. Translating gives CSARMRLAGWGTDTQYF.

The sample holds a few counts of this clonotype. This sequence joins TRBV7-3 and TRBJ1-4; D gene uncertain. This CDR3 is 16 amino acids long. Germline CDR1 reads SGHTA; CDR2 reads FQGTGA. V lost 5 bases and J lost 7, with 20 bases in between. The DNA for the CDR3 is TGTGCCAGCAGCGCCGGGCCTGCGGGGTCCGGTGAAAAACTGTTTTTT. Translating gives CASSAGPAGSGEKLFF.

The chain employs TRBV27 and TRBJ2-7; TRBD1 matches 7 bases. The germline gives CDR1 MNHEY, CDR2 SMNVEV (reference sequence). The CDR3 extends over 16 amino acids. Trimming removed 5 bases from V and 5 bases from J; junction bases left unmatched: 15. The CDR3 region has the DNA TGTGCCAGCAGTAAGGGGACAGCCGGGTCCGCCAACGAGCAGTACTTC. It translates to CASSKGTAGSANEQYF.

Comment on this clonotype: One junction end disagrees with the germline gene, perhaps due to a read error. The chain links TRBV9 to TRBJ2-5; weak D call: TRBD2 (6 bases). The CDR3 loop spans 16 amino acids. The germline V gene has CDR1 SGDLS and CDR2 YYNGEE. The CDR3 nucleotides read TGTGCCCGCAGCGTGGACGGGACTTTCGCGAGAGAGACCCAGTACTTC. It encodes CARSVDGTFARETQYF.

This clonotype was detected a few times. The chain employs TRBV29-1 and TRBJ2-3; D not certain. Germline V gene sequence: CDR1 SQVTM, CDR2 ANQGSEA. The V and J ends lost 7 bases and 0 bases respectively, with 11 bases between them. The CDR3 is 13 residues long. The CDR3 sequence: CSGMATSTDTQYF. The CDR3 nucleotides are TGCAGCGGCATGGCTACTAGCACAGATACGCAGTATTTT.

This clonotype was detected many times. The chain has TRBV7-2 and TRBJ1-4; D gene ambiguous. The germline CDR1 and CDR2 sequences are SGHTA and FQGNSA. This CDR3 contains 12 residues. V was shortened by 5 bases and J by 7 bases, with 8 bases between the two germline ends. CDR3 coding DNA: TGTGCCAGCAGCCCCCCGGGTGAAAAACTGTTTTTT. Translation: CASSPPGEKLFF. The full variable domain, with the rest looked up from reference TRBV7-2 and TRBJ1-4, is GAGVSQSPSNKVTEKGKDVELRCDPISGHTALYWYRQSLGQGLEFLIYFQGNSAPDKSGLPSDRFSAERTGGSVSTLTIQRTQQEDSAVYLCASSPPGEKLFFGSGTQLSVL.

The chain couples TRBV27 to TRBJ2-1, with no clear D. V was cut by 4 bases and J by 6 bases, with 10 bases left in between. This CDR3 spans 13 amino acids. Germline CDR1 MNHEY, CDR2 SMNVEV (reference sequence). The CDR3 nucleotides read TGTGCCAGCAGTTATAAGGCCCTCAATGAGCAGTTCTTC. Translating it yields CASSYKALNEQFF.

The CDR3 nucleotides are TGTGCCAGCAGCTCAGGGGGGAGCATTTCTGGCTACACCTTC. Translated: CASSSGGSISGYTF. The chain recombines TRBV11-2 with TRBJ1-2; TRBD1 matches 7 bases. V gave up 4 bases and J gave up 7 bases; unmatched junction bases: 9. Per the germline V gene, CDR1 is SGHAT and CDR2 is FQNNGV. The CDR3 consists of 14 residues.

The chain recombines TRBV12-3 or TRBV12-4 with TRBJ2-2; TRBD2 might be the D (7 bases). The CDR3 contains 15 residues. Between the trimmed V and J ends, which lost 3 bases and 6 bases, there was a span of 14 bases. The CDR3 region has the DNA TGTGCCAGCAGTTTCTCAGGGAGGGGGTCCGGGGAGCTGTTTTTT. It encodes CASSFSGRGSGELFF.

This clonotype was observed a few times. V and J are TRBV4-3 and TRBJ2-6; D gene uncertain. The CDR3 length is 15 residues. V lost 1 base, J lost 2 bases, and 6 bases lay in between. Germline V lookup: CDR1 LGHNA, CDR2 YSLEER. CDR3 bases: TGCGCCAGCAGCCAAGTTGGGGCTGGGGCCAACGTCCTGACTTTC. Amino acids: CASSQVGAGANVLTF.

This chain uses TRBV29-1 with TRBJ2-1; 9 positions match TRBD1. V lost 4 bases and J lost 9; bases outside the gene matches: 13. CDR3 length: 15 residues. CDR1 is SQVTM, CDR2 ANQGSEA, per germline. As DNA, the CDR3 is TGCAGCGTTGTGGACGGGACAGGGTATAGTGGTGAGCAGTTCTTC. Its translation: CSVVDGTGYSGEQFF.

The chain employs TRBV21-1 and TRBJ2-7. TRBV21-1 is shown as a pseudogene. CDR3 length: 15 residues. The CDR3 here is CASSHMTNAVYEQYF. In DNA, the CDR3 is TGTGCCAGCAGCCACATGACAAACGCTGTCTACGAGCAGTACTTC.

J is TRBJ2-3 and V is TRBV11-1, with 7 bases lining up with TRBD1. Per germline, CDR1 SGHAT and CDR2 FQDESV (reference sequence). There are 13 residues in the CDR3. V lost 5 bases, J lost 11 bases, and 10 bases stayed unmatched. The CDR3 is CASSISGTEGQYF. The CDR3 DNA reads TGTGCCAGCAGCATCTCCGGGACAGAAGGGCAGTATTTT.

The genes are TRBV4-3 and TRBJ2-6, with D possibly matching TRBD1 (6 bases). CDR3 length equals 13 residues. V was pared by 4 bases and J by 6 bases, with 7 bases between. Germline CDR1 LGHNA, CDR2 YSLEER. CDR3 amino acids: CASSPGQANVLTF. CDR3 in DNA: TGCGCCAGCAGCCCGGGACAGGCCAACGTCCTGACTTTC.